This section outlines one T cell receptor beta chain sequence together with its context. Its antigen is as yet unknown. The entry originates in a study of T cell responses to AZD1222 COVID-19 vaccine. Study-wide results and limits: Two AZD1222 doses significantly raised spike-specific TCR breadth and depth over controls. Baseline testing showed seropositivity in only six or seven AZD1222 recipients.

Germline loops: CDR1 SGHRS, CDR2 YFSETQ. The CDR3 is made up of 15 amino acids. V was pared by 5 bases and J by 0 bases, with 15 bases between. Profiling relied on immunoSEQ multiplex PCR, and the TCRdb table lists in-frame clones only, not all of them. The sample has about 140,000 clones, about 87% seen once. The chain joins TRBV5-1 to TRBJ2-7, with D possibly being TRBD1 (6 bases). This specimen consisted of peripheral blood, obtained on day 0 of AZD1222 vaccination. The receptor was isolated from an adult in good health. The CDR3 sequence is CASRRTGISSYEQYF. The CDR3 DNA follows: TGCGCCAGCAGACGAACAGGGATTAGCTCCTACGAGCAGTACTTC.